The source of this T cell receptor beta chain is a study of human T cells and chemical hapten exposure. On the study more broadly: Per-sample TCR yields varied mainly from small pooled library volume differences.

This CDR3 has 12 residues. Trimming cost V 6 bases and J 1 base, with 6 bases left between them. Separate cDNA molecules received unique molecular identifiers, which the library attached to them. Under the authors' procedure: Across samples, TCR counts had a median of about 92,000 and ranged from about 20,000 to 750,000. Using its own MiXCR run on the RACE reads, TCRdb lists one record per CDR3 protein. The V and J calls come from TCRdb's annotation, not from the publication. In the table there are fewer than 85,000 distinct CDR3 sequences, about 8.6% of which are singletons. In its sample, this clonotype was seen many times. Its antigen is unidentified. The time point here: healthy volunteer bleed at 6 weeks. Unfractionated whole blood served as the source for total RNA extraction. The study's findings and limits: TCRs at high frequency, those above 1 in 1000, did not change with DPC sensitization.

The receptor was derived from a female donor in good health. Some clones in this sample may be carry-over from other donors' samples. The chain has TRBV12-3 or TRBV12-4 and TRBJ1-1; no clear D gene. Input material: whole blood. In nucleotides, the CDR3 is TGTGCCAGCAGGTCGAGGAACACTGAAGCTTTCTTT. This encodes CASRSRNTEAFF.